The 28 T cell receptor beta chains given below trace back to one sample, sequenced in a study of cytomegalovirus exposure and HLA in healthy donors. Researchers ran the PCR with 60 Vbeta and 13 Jbeta primers. Measured with immunoSEQ multiplex PCR; TCRdb has only the in-frame clones, and not every one. This table holds about 130,000 clones, 80% found once. The sample comprised PBMCs. Receptor source: a man aged 25-40 years in good health and CMV-seropositive.

As concerns this clone: A junction end diverges from the germline sequence, so it may reflect a read error. This chain links TRBV29-1 with TRBJ1-2; 8 bases agree with TRBD1. CDR1 and CDR2 from the germline V gene are SQVTM and ANQGSEA. CDR3 length equals 13 residues. The CDR3 here is CSIDGTGPYGYTF. The DNA for the CDR3 is TGCAGCATTGACGGGACAGGCCCCTATGGCTACACCTTC.

The chain recombines TRBV10-1 with TRBJ2-1, with 7 bases matching TRBD2. After removal of 4 bases from V and 4 bases from J, the junction contained 4 bases not matched to a gene. Germline assignment: CDR1 WNHNN and CDR2 SYGVQD (reference sequence). The CDR3 extends over 14 amino acids. CDR3: CASSASGVYNEQFF. The CDR3 DNA reads TGCGCCAGCAGTGCGAGCGGGGTGTACAATGAGCAGTTCTTC.

The chain combines TRBV11-3 with TRBJ2-7, with 10 bases fitting TRBD1. CDR3 length: 15 amino acids. Germline CDR1 is SGHNT and CDR2 is YENEEA. V was clipped by 0 bases and J by 3 bases; unmatched bases: 2. The CDR3 nucleotides are TGTGCCAGCAGCTTAGAGGGACAGGGGAACTACGAGCAGTACTTC. It yields the protein CASSLEGQGNYEQYF.

The chain links TRBV10-2 to TRBJ2-6, with D unclear. Germline loops: CDR1 WSHSY, CDR2 SAAADI. The CDR3 extends over 18 amino acids. V lost 6 bases, J lost 0 bases, and 18 bases lay in between. CDR3 in DNA: TGCGCCAGCAGAAGTTCCAGGCTTTCCCTCTCTGGGGCCAACGTCCTGACTTTC. This translates into CASRSSRLSLSGANVLTF.

The gene calls are TRBV10-3 and TRBJ1-2, with TRBD1 matching 10 bases. The J segment lost 4 bases and the V segment lost 4 bases, leaving 12 bases of the junction unmatched. Germline V gene data show CDR1 as ENHRY and CDR2 as SYGVKD. This CDR3 contains 17 residues. The CDR3: CAISGETGGLIGYGYTF. The CDR3 DNA follows: TGTGCCATCAGTGGAGAGACAGGGGGCCTCATTGGCTATGGCTACACCTTC.

The chain combines TRBV5-1 with TRBJ1-2, with TRBD1 matching over 10 bases. V lost 0 bases and J lost 6; bases outside the gene matches: 8. Per the germline V gene, CDR1 is SGHRS and CDR2 is YFSETQ. CDR3 length: 16 residues. In nucleotides, the CDR3 is TGCGCCAGCAGCTTGGCCAACCGGGACAGGGGTCATGGCTACACCTTC. Protein: CASSLANRDRGHGYTF.

This clone was detected only a few times. The V and J genes are TRBV6-1 and TRBJ1-2; D is ambiguous. Germline values: CDR1 MNHNS, CDR2 SASEGT. This CDR3 is 11 amino acids long. Trimming took off 4 bases at V and 13 bases at J, with 13 bases between the two ends. CDR3 DNA: TGTGCCAGCAGTGGAGGGCACAGCTGCACCTTC. This gives the protein CASSGGHSCTF.

The chain employs TRBV10-3 and TRBJ2-3; D is possibly TRBD1 (6 bases). This CDR3 spans 15 amino acids. The germline gives CDR1 ENHRY, CDR2 SYGVKD. Trimming removed 3 bases from V and 3 bases from J, with 13 bases in between. The CDR3 DNA sequence: TGTGCCATCAGTGACGGAGACAGGTCGACAGATACGCAGTATTTT. Its translation is CAISDGDRSTDTQYF.

The chain carries TRBV28 and TRBJ2-5; tentative D call: TRBD2 (7 bases). Trimming cost V 3 bases and J 4 bases, with 15 bases left between them. CDR3 size: 15 residues. Germline assignment: CDR1 MDHEN and CDR2 SYDVKM. This CDR3 reads CASSFGRGPGETQYF. The CDR3 bases are TGTGCCAGCAGTTTCGGGCGGGGGCCGGGAGAGACCCAGTACTTC.

This clone was detected a few times. The CDR3 region has the DNA TGTGCCAGCAGTTACTCCAGGGGACAGGTTAATTCACCCCTCCACTTT. It specifies CASSYSRGQVNSPLHF. The V call is TRBV6-5, the J call TRBJ1-6; TRBD1 matches 8 bases. With V trimmed by 0 bases and J by 6 bases, 4 bases remained unmatched. The germline gives CDR1 MNHEY, CDR2 SVGAGI. CDR3 length: 16 amino acids.

The CDR3 is CASSYGTAFSYNEQFF. The CDR3 DNA sequence: TGTGCCAGCAGTTACGGGACAGCTTTCTCCTACAATGAGCAGTTCTTC. The chain is built from TRBV6-5 and TRBJ2-1; 7 positions match TRBD1. CDR1 is MNHEY and CDR2 is SVGAGI in the germline V gene. The CDR3 spans 16 residues. V lost 2 bases to trimming and J lost 0 bases; unmatched junction nucleotides: 4.

This clone has just a few counts. The V and J genes are TRBV13 and TRBJ2-3; 7 bases align to TRBD2. Per germline, CDR1 PRHDT and CDR2 FYEKMQ (reference sequence). V lost 5 bases and J lost 6; bases outside the gene matches: 8. The CDR3 is 14 residues long. For the CDR3, the DNA is TGTGCCAGCAGCCAGTTTGCGGGGGTGGATACGCAGTATTTT. The encoded protein is CASSQFAGVDTQYF.

This chain joins TRBV7-2 and TRBJ2-4; possible D gene TRBD1, 5 bases. The CDR3 covers 13 residues. V was pared by 1 base and J by 6 bases, with 7 bases between. Germline-derived CDR1 and CDR2 are SGHTA and FQGNSA. Here the CDR3 DNA reads TGTGCCAGCAGCTTAGGTGGGGCAAACATTCAGTACTTC. Protein product: CASSLGGANIQYF.

The chain joins TRBV10-1 to TRBJ2-2; 9 nucleotides match TRBD1. Losses at the gene ends were 9 bases for V and 4 bases for J; bases not matched to a gene: 12. The CDR3 is made up of 16 amino acids. Looked up from germline, CDR1 is WNHNN and CDR2 is SYGVQD (reference sequence). The CDR3 spells CASRPSGTGLTGELFF. CDR3 bases: TGCGCCAGTCGGCCTTCCGGGACAGGGCTCACCGGGGAGCTGTTTTTT.

V and J are TRBV5-5 and TRBJ2-3, with 7 bases lining up with TRBD2. Germline lookup yields CDR1 SGHKS and CDR2 YYEKEE (reference sequence). Losses at the gene ends were 1 base for V and 0 bases for J; bases not matched to a gene: 5. CDR3 length: 16 amino acids. The CDR3 DNA reads TGTGCCAGCAGCTTGTTAGCGGGTACTAGCACAGATACGCAGTATTTT. As protein: CASSLLAGTSTDTQYF.

This chain connects TRBV5-1 to TRBJ1-6; 8 nucleotides match TRBD1. Trimming at V came to 7 bases and at J to 10 bases, leaving 13 bases not matched to a gene. Germline V gene lookup returns CDR1 SGHRS and CDR2 YFSETQ. The CDR3 has 15 amino acids. CDR3 residues: CASRHESDRDSPLHF. The CDR3 DNA follows: TGCGCCAGCCGGCACGAATCGGACAGGGACTCACCCCTCCACTTT.

The V and J genes are TRBV5-8 and TRBJ2-5, with no clear D. V dropped 1 base and J dropped 2 bases, with 12 bases sitting between them. CDR3 size: 15 residues. Germline V CDR1 and CDR2: SGHTS, YDEGEE. CDR3 sequence (DNA): TGTGCCAGCAGCTTGCAGTTCGCAGTACAAGAGACCCAGTACTTC. It specifies CASSLQFAVQETQYF.

This chain links TRBV4-1 with TRBJ2-5; D remains unclear. Judging by the DNA end, TRBJ2-7 fits better; the J call may be wrong. There are 17 residues in the CDR3. Germline CDR1 is MGHRA and CDR2 is YSYEKL. The CDR3 DNA sequence: TGCGCCAGCAGCCAAGGAATGCTCAAAGGTGCCGACTACGAGCAGTACTTC. As protein: CASSQGMLKGADYEQYF.

The chain employs TRBV6-1 and TRBJ1-5, with 7 bases that match TRBD1. The CDR3 has 15 amino acids. Germline CDR1 is MNHNS and CDR2 is SASEGT. Trimming took 6 bases from V and 7 from J; bases not matched to a gene: 12. The CDR3 spells CASSTDLTGAQPQHF. CDR3 sequence (DNA): TGTGCCAGCAGCACCGACCTAACAGGGGCACAGCCCCAGCATTTT.

The chain combines TRBV12-5 with TRBJ2-5, with 7 bases that match TRBD1. J gave up 5 bases and V 1 base, and 1 base lay outside the gene matches. Germline V gives CDR1 LGHNT, CDR2 FRNRAP. This CDR3 contains 13 residues. CDR3 sequence reads: CASGLGGGETQYF. The CDR3 nucleotides read TGTGCTAGTGGTTTGGGAGGGGGCGAGACCCAGTACTTC. Looking up the rest from reference TRBV12-5 and TRBJ2-5 gives the full variable domain: DARVTQTPRHKVTEMGQEVTMRCQPILGHNTVFWYRQTMMQGLELLAYFRNRAPLDDSGMPKDRFSAEMPDATLATLKIQPSEPRDSAVYFCASGLGGGETQYFGPGTRLLVL.

The chain uses TRBV19 and TRBJ1-2, with D possibly being TRBD1 (5 bases). This CDR3 spans 16 amino acids. V dropped 3 bases and J dropped 3 bases, with 17 bases sitting between them. The germline V gene encodes CDR1 LNHDA and CDR2 SQIVND (reference sequence). The CDR3 loop is CASSIYSGETHYGYTF. CDR3 bases: TGTGCCAGTAGTATTTATTCGGGGGAGACACACTATGGCTACACCTTC.

Comment on this clone: Lacking the conserved final phenylalanine or tryptophan, this CDR3 likely reflects a read error. Because the CDR3's place on the DNA is in doubt, the DNA is left out and the CDR3 is given as listed by TCRdb. V gene TRBV6-1 combines with J gene TRBJ1-2. The CDR3 is made up of 13 amino acids, end residues included. Germline CDR1 and CDR2: MNHNS and SASEGT. The CDR3 loop is CASSEAVWGGDAI.

The chain uses TRBV10-1 and TRBJ2-2, with a tentative D call TRBD1 (6 bases). The germline gives CDR1 WNHNN, CDR2 SYGVQD (reference sequence). CDR3 length: 15 amino acids. With 3 bases removed from V and 3 bases from J, the gap between germline ends came to 11 bases. CDR3 amino acids: CASSDRTVYTGELFF. The CDR3 region has the DNA TGCGCCAGCAGTGACCGGACAGTGTACACCGGGGAGCTGTTTTTT.

The chain joins TRBV29-1 to TRBJ1-1, with TRBD1 identical over 12 bases. J lost 3 bases, V lost 6 bases, and 8 bases had no gene match. CDR1 and CDR2 (germline): SQVTM, ANQGSEA. The CDR3 covers 15 residues. The CDR3 DNA sequence: TGCAGCGTACAGGGACAGGGGGCAGGGGACACTGAAGCTTTCTTT. Translation: CSVQGQGAGDTEAFF.

This chain connects TRBV2 to TRBJ1-4, with 9 bases matching TRBD1. Germline lookup yields CDR1 SNHLY and CDR2 FYNNEI. The CDR3 consists of 14 residues. Trimming at V came to 6 bases and at J to 6 bases, leaving 5 bases not matched to a gene. CDR3 nucleotide sequence: TGTGCCAGCAGGGCGACAGGGGGGTATGAAAAACTGTTTTTT. Translation gives CASRATGGYEKLFF.

The V gene is TRBV9, the J gene TRBJ2-3, with 8 bases identical to TRBD2. CDR1 and CDR2 from the germline V gene are SGDLS and YYNGEE. V was clipped by 4 bases and J by 0 bases; unmatched bases: 7. This CDR3 spans 16 amino acids. The CDR3: CASSSLAGLSTDTQYF. CDR3 in DNA: TGTGCCAGCAGCTCCCTAGCGGGCCTTAGCACAGATACGCAGTATTTT. Full variable domain (missing parts from reference TRBV9 and TRBJ2-3): DSGVTQTPKHLITATGQRVTLRCSPRSGDLSVYWYQQSLDQGLQFLIQYYNGEERAKGNILERFSAQQFPDLHSELNLSSLELGDSALYFCASSSLAGLSTDTQYFGPGTRLTVL.

The chain recombines TRBV28 with TRBJ2-7; tentative D call: TRBD1 (6 bases). The V end lost 5 bases, the J end lost 2 bases, and 13 bases lay between the germline ends. CDR1 is MDHEN, CDR2 SYDVKM, per germline. The CDR3 has 14 residues. The DNA for the CDR3 is TGTGCCAGCAGTCTGACAGGTGGGGCCTACGAGCAGTACTTC. Amino acids: CASSLTGGAYEQYF.

This clone appeared a single time. One end of the junction is discordant with germline, which a read error may explain. The chain joins TRBV10-2 to TRBJ1-1; 11 bases fit TRBD1. CDR3 length: 12 amino acids. Germline assignment: CDR1 WSHSY and CDR2 SAAADI. The CDR3 region is CASTPGQGEPIF. CDR3 coding DNA: TGCGCCAGCACCCCGGGACAGGGGGAGCCGATCTTT.